This TCR beta chain comes out of a study of T-cell reconstitution after alpha-beta-depleted transplantation in children. A library of TCRbeta sequences, prepared with unique molecular identifiers, was generated. TCRdb re-called the PCR reads with MiXCR, one entry per CDR3 protein. The sample includes approximately 1,000,000 distinct CDR3 sequences, roughly 31% of them seen just once. Only a few counts were recorded for this clonotype. Trimming at V came to 6 bases and at J to 8 bases, leaving 3 bases not matched to a gene. The CDR3 is 12 residues long. The sequence came from a boy under three years old who had a stem cell transplant for SCID, so the T cells may come from the graft donor. This chain links TRBV12-3 or TRBV12-4 with TRBJ2-1; the match to TRBD1 covers 8 bases. The sample was PBMCs, mostly from graft donor cells, taken 360 days after TCRalphabeta/CD19-depleted stem cell transplant. The CDR3: CASSDRGHEQFF. The DNA for the CDR3 is TGTGCCAGCAGCGACAGGGGCCATGAGCAGTTCTTC.